This T cell receptor (beta chain) came from a study of blood T cell repertoires in COVID-19. Looking at the study overall: Samples representing acute and convalescent COVID-19 were sourced from the United States, Italy and Spain. From T cells, B-cell-depleted T cells, or PBMCs came the material, which was cDNA or gDNA.

J lost 0 bases, V lost 5 bases, and 7 bases had no gene match. This CDR3 has 16 amino acids. Germline V gene sequence: CDR1 SNHLY, CDR2 FYNNEI. How the authors handled the data: Reference gene primer amplification yielded estimated nucleated cell counts. TCRdb's table, derived via immunoSEQ multiplex PCR, lists solely in-frame clones and lacks some. D and trimming come from the DNA, and the V and J calls and clone size come from that table. In the table there are about 75,000 clones, 88% of which are singletons. Sample: peripheral blood. The sequence derives from a human donor in a cohort sampled during active COVID-19. The chain joins TRBV2 to TRBJ2-3; 8 bases line up with TRBD1. The CDR3, as DNA: TGTGCCAGCAGTAAAAGCCGGGACAGGAGCACAGATACGCAGTATTTT. It yields the protein CASSKSRDRSTDTQYF. Together with reference TRBV2 and TRBJ2-3, the CDR3 gives the full variable domain: EPEVTQTPSHQVTQMGQEVILRCVPISNHLYFYWYRQILGQKVEFLVSFYNNEISEKSEIFDDQFSVERPDGSNFTLKIRSTKLEDSAMYFCASSKSRDRSTDTQYFGPGTRLTVL.